The clone carrying this T cell receptor (beta chain) occurred a few times. Its target is unknown. This entry is derived from a study of OX40 agonist ivuxolimab in advanced cancers. Overall study: Patients in dose escalation had liver, melanoma, kidney or head and neck cancers.

TCRdb's copy holds only in-frame clones and misses some; the assay was immunoSEQ multiplex PCR. There are tens of thousands of clones in the sample; roughly nine tenths occur only once, and roughly 0.5% lies in the top ten. Study-wide results and limits: The CD4+ and CD8+ T cells in the blood had expanded clonally by week 6 at 0.1 to 3.0 mg/kg.

Germline CDR1 and CDR2: MNHEY and SVGAGI. The junction had 5 bases not matched to a gene; V was cut back by 7 bases and J by 3 bases. This CDR3 spans 13 amino acids. This chain links TRBV6-5 with TRBJ1-2; 7 bases are shared with TRBD1. The TCR sequence derives from an adult with an advanced solid tumor such as melanoma, head and neck, liver or kidney cancer. Sequencing used CD4+ or CD8+ T cells sorted from blood, obtained in a trial of the OX40 agonist ivuxolimab. Here the CDR3 DNA reads TGTGCCAGCACCATCGACAGGGACTATGGCTACACCTTC. Protein product: CASTIDRDYGYTF.